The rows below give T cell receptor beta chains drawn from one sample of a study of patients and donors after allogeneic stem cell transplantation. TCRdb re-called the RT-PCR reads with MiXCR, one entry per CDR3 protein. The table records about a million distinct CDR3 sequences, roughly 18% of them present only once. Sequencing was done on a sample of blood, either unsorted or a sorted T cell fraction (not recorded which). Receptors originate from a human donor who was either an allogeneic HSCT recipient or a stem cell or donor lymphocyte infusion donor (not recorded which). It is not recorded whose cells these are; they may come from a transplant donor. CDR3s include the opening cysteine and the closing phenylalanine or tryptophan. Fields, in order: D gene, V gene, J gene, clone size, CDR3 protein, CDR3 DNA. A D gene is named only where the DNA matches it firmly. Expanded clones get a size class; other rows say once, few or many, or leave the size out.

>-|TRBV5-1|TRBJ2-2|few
CASSPTGSTGELFF
TGCGCCAGCAGCCCCACAGGATCCACCGGGGAGCTGTTTTTT
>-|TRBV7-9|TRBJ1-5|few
CASSSEPLRNQPQHF
TGTGCCAGCAGCTCTGAGCCCTTAAGAAATCAGCCCCAGCATTTT
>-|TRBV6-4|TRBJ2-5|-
CASSDQAGETQYF
TGTGCCAGCAGTGACCAAGCGGGAGAGACCCAGTACTTC
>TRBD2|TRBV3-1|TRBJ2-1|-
CASSHGTSGRNEQFF
TGTGCCAGCAGCCACGGGACTAGCGGGAGGAATGAGCAGTTCTTC
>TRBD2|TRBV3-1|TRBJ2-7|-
CASSQRGGISYEQYF
TGTGCCAGCAGCCAGCGGGGGGGCATCTCCTACGAGCAGTACTTC
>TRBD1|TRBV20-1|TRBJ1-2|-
CSVGDRVFYGYTF
TGCAGTGTAGGGGACAGGGTCTTCTATGGCTACACCTTC
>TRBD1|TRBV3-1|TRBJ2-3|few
CASSREGGADTQYF
TGTGCCAGCAGCCGGGAAGGGGGCGCAGATACGCAGTATTTT
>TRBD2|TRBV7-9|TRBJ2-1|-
CASSPELAGGYEQFF
TGTGCCAGCAGCCCCGAACTAGCGGGAGGATATGAGCAGTTCTTC
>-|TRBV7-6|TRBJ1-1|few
CASSGIPNTEAFF
TGTGCCAGCAGCGGCATTCCGAACACTGAAGCTTTCTTT
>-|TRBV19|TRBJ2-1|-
CASSIGDPGNEQFF
TGTGCCAGTAGTATAGGAGACCCGGGCAATGAGCAGTTCTTC
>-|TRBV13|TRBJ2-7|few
CASSLVQFSYEQYF
TGTGCCAGCAGCTTAGTTCAGTTCTCCTACGAGCAGTACTTC
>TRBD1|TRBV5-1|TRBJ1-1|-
CASRSLNQGAWNTEAFF
TGCGCCAGCCGTTCCCTCAATCAGGGGGCGTGGAACACTGAAGCTTTCTTT
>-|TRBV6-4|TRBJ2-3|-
CARSKGVSSTDTQYF
TGTGCCAGAAGTAAGGGAGTTTCTAGCACAGATACGCAGTATTTT
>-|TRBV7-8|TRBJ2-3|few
CASSYHTSKGDTDTQYF
TGTGCCAGCAGCTACCATACTAGCAAGGGGGATACAGATACGCAGTATTTT
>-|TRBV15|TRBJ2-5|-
CATSTRRGVGETQYF
TGTGCCACCAGCACGCGAAGGGGCGTCGGGGAGACCCAGTACTTC
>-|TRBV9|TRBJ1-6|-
CASSVGRTASNSPLHF
TGTGCCAGCAGCGTAGGTCGGACAGCGTCTAATTCACCCCTCCACTTT
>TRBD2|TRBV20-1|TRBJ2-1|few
CSARSPRGTNEQFF
TGCAGTGCTAGGTCCCCGCGGGGGACCAATGAGCAGTTCTTC
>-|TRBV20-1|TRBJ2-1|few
CSARESQWSSYNEQFF
TGCAGTGCTAGAGAGAGCCAATGGAGCTCCTACAATGAGCAGTTCTTC
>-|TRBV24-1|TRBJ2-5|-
CATSDLAAETQYF
TGTGCCACCAGTGATTTGGCCGCGGAGACCCAGTACTTC
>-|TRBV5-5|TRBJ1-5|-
CASSSERGGRNQPQHF
TGTGCCAGCAGCTCGGAAAGGGGGGGGAGGAATCAGCCCCAGCATTTT
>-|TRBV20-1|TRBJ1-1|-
CSALNRGATTEAFF
TGCAGTGCGCTCAATCGGGGGGCAACCACTGAAGCTTTCTTT
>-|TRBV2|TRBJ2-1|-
CASKREDNEQFF
TGTGCCAGCAAGAGGGAGGACAATGAGCAGTTCTTC
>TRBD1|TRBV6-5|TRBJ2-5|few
CASSYTDRGETQYF
TGTGCCAGCAGTTACACGGACAGGGGAGAGACCCAGTACTTC
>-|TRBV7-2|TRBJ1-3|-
CASSPLRGYSGNTIYF
TGTGCCAGCAGCCCCCTTAGGGGGTATAGTGGAAACACCATATATTTT
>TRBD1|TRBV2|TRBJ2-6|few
CASTYRTGSPGANVLTF
TGTGCCAGCACTTACCGGACAGGCAGTCCTGGGGCCAACGTCCTGACTTTC
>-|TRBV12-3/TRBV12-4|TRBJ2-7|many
CASSSSRDEQYF
TGTGCCAGCAGTTCCTCGAGGGACGAGCAGTACTTC
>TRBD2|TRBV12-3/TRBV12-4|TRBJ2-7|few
CASRFSSGRYEQYF
TGTGCCAGCAGATTCTCTAGCGGGAGATACGAGCAGTACTTC
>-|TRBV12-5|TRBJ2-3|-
CASGLVGTDTQYF
TGTGCTAGTGGTTTGGTAGGGACAGATACGCAGTATTTT
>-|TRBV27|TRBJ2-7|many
CASSLSGHYEQYF
TGTGCCAGCAGTTTATCCGGGCACTACGAGCAGTACTTC
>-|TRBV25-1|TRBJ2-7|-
CASTTAVLPYEQYF
TGTGCCAGCACCACGGCAGTTCTGCCCTACGAGCAGTACTTC
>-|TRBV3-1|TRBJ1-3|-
CASSQNINEAAPGNTIYF
TGTGCCAGCAGCCAAAATATAAATGAAGCGGCCCCTGGAAACACCATATATTTT
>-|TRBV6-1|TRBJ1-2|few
CASSEALHGGYTF
TGTGCCAGCAGTGAAGCGCTTCACGGAGGCTACACCTTC